Listed below are T cell receptor beta chains from one sample, sequenced in a study of CD8 T cells in Susac syndrome. TCRdb ran MiXCR on the immunoSEQ multiplex PCR reads and lists one entry per CDR3 protein. Among approximately 140,000 distinct CDR3 sequences, approximately 79% were seen once, and the ten largest hold roughly 0.48%. The sample comprised CD8+ T cells from PBMCs. The receptors come from a human donor with multiple sclerosis. CDR3s include the opening cysteine and the closing phenylalanine or tryptophan. A D gene is named only where the DNA matches it firmly. Size values are once, few and many counts, or a class for expanded clones, and some rows have none.

V gene: TRBV6-1; J gene: TRBJ2-2; D gene: -; clone size: few; CDR3 protein: CASDEGFNTGELFF; CDR3 DNA: TGTGCCAGCGATGAAGGCTTTAACACCGGGGAGCTGTTTTTT
V gene: TRBV12-3/TRBV12-4; J gene: TRBJ2-1; D gene: TRBD1; clone size: -; CDR3 protein: CASSRGQVDNEQFF; CDR3 DNA: TGTGCCAGCAGCCGGGGACAGGTAGACAATGAGCAGTTCTTC
V gene: TRBV19; J gene: TRBJ1-6; D gene: TRBD1; clone size: -; CDR3 protein: CASSMGDRAHNSPLHF; CDR3 DNA: TGTGCCAGTAGTATGGGGGACAGGGCACATAATTCACCCCTCCACTTT
V gene: TRBV12-3/TRBV12-4; J gene: TRBJ2-3; D gene: -; clone size: -; CDR3 protein: CASSSTQGNTQYF; CDR3 DNA: TGTGCCAGCAGTTCTACCCAGGGGAATACGCAGTATTTT
V gene: TRBV12-2; J gene: TRBJ2-5; D gene: -; clone size: -; CDR3 protein: CASRLAGLAEKETQYF; CDR3 DNA: TGTGCAAGTCGCTTAGCGGGACTAGCGGAGAAAGAGACCCAGTACTTC
V gene: TRBV2; J gene: TRBJ1-1; D gene: TRBD1; clone size: -; CDR3 protein: CASSAGTGVDEAFF; CDR3 DNA: TGTGCCAGCAGCGCCGGGACAGGGGTGGATGAAGCTTTCTTT
V gene: TRBV6-4; J gene: TRBJ2-3; D gene: TRBD2; clone size: -; CDR3 protein: CASSDSAGGVDTQYF; CDR3 DNA: TGTGCCAGCAGTGACTCAGCGGGGGGGGTAGATACGCAGTATTTT
V gene: TRBV5-1; J gene: TRBJ2-5; D gene: -; clone size: once; CDR3 protein: CASSLDLKDSVEETQYF; CDR3 DNA: TGCGCCAGCAGCTTGGACCTAAAGGACAGTGTGGAAGAGACCCAGTACTTC
V gene: TRBV11-2; J gene: TRBJ2-1; D gene: -; clone size: few; CDR3 protein: CASSLDLTYNEQFF; CDR3 DNA: TGTGCCAGCAGCTTAGACCTGACCTACAATGAGCAGTTCTTC
V gene: TRBV7-9; J gene: TRBJ2-1; D gene: -; clone size: -; CDR3 protein: CASSLGRPYNEQFF; CDR3 DNA: TGTGCCAGCAGCTTAGGGAGGCCCTACAATGAGCAGTTCTTC
V gene: TRBV27; J gene: TRBJ1-5; D gene: TRBD1; clone size: -; CDR3 protein: CASSYRGGNQPQHF; CDR3 DNA: TGTGCCAGCAGCTACAGGGGTGGCAATCAGCCCCAGCATTTT
V gene: TRBV14; J gene: TRBJ2-1; D gene: TRBD2; clone size: few; CDR3 protein: CASSQDWGGGGPQDEQFF; CDR3 DNA: TGTGCCAGCAGCCAAGACTGGGGAGGCGGGGGTCCCCAGGATGAGCAGTTCTTC
V gene: TRBV4-1; J gene: TRBJ2-5; D gene: -; clone size: -; CDR3 protein: CASSQDLEETQYF; CDR3 DNA: TGCGCCAGCAGCCAAGATCTGGAAGAGACCCAGTACTTC
V gene: TRBV29-1; J gene: TRBJ2-7; D gene: TRBD1; clone size: -; CDR3 protein: CSVEVTDRGRYEQYF; CDR3 DNA: TGCAGCGTTGAAGTAACCGACAGGGGGCGGTACGAGCAGTACTTC
V gene: TRBV7-9; J gene: TRBJ1-4; D gene: TRBD1; clone size: -; CDR3 protein: CASSSATGNNEKLFF; CDR3 DNA: TGTGCCAGCAGTTCAGCGACAGGGAATAATGAAAAACTGTTTTTT
V gene: TRBV3-1; J gene: TRBJ2-1; D gene: -; clone size: -; CDR3 protein: CASSQDLGSYNEQFF; CDR3 DNA: TGTGCCAGCAGCCAAGATTTGGGTTCCTACAATGAGCAGTTCTTC
V gene: TRBV11-2; J gene: TRBJ2-5; D gene: -; clone size: -; CDR3 protein: CASSLGRGGFQETQYF; CDR3 DNA: TGTGCCAGCAGCTTAGGGCGAGGGGGATTCCAAGAGACCCAGTACTTC
V gene: TRBV12-3/TRBV12-4; J gene: TRBJ1-5; D gene: -; clone size: -; CDR3 protein: CASSPGTLSNQPQHF; CDR3 DNA: TGTGCCAGCAGCCCCGGGACACTTAGCAATCAGCCCCAGCATTTT
V gene: TRBV24-1; J gene: TRBJ2-5; D gene: -; clone size: -; CDR3 protein: CATSDVGAGETQYF; CDR3 DNA: TGTGCCACCAGTGATGTGGGCGCCGGAGAGACCCAGTACTTC
V gene: TRBV29-1; J gene: TRBJ2-1; D gene: TRBD1; clone size: once; CDR3 protein: CSVTGQGYNNEQFF; CDR3 DNA: TGCAGCGTCACGGGACAGGGCTACAACAATGAGCAGTTCTTC
V gene: TRBV5-6; J gene: TRBJ1-4; D gene: -; clone size: -; CDR3 protein: CASQPGPINEKLFF; CDR3 DNA: TGTGCCAGCCAACCGGGACCGATTAATGAAAAACTGTTTTTT
V gene: TRBV29-1; J gene: TRBJ2-3; D gene: -; clone size: -; CDR3 protein: CSVEGVTQYF; CDR3 DNA: TGCAGCGTTGAGGGAGTTACGCAGTATTTT
V gene: TRBV12-3/TRBV12-4; J gene: TRBJ2-5; D gene: TRBD2; clone size: -; CDR3 protein: CASSPGSGGQETQYF; CDR3 DNA: TGTGCCAGCAGTCCCGGAAGCGGGGGCCAAGAGACCCAGTACTTC
V gene: TRBV28; J gene: TRBJ2-7; D gene: TRBD2; clone size: -; CDR3 protein: CASSLSGGEYEQYF; CDR3 DNA: TGTGCCAGCAGTTTGAGCGGGGGTGAATACGAGCAGTACTTC
V gene: TRBV10-2; J gene: TRBJ2-5; D gene: -; clone size: -; CDR3 protein: CASSELSQETQYF; CDR3 DNA: TGCGCCAGCAGTGAGCTGTCCCAAGAGACCCAGTACTTC
V gene: TRBV3-1; J gene: TRBJ1-1; D gene: -; clone size: -; CDR3 protein: CASSPARGTEAFF; CDR3 DNA: TGTGCCAGCAGTCCGGCCCGGGGCACTGAAGCTTTCTTT
V gene: TRBV6-5; J gene: TRBJ1-5; D gene: -; clone size: -; CDR3 protein: CASSYRDQGQPQHF; CDR3 DNA: TGTGCCAGCAGTTACAGGGATCAGGGTCAGCCCCAGCATTTT
V gene: TRBV7-9; J gene: TRBJ2-3; D gene: -; clone size: -; CDR3 protein: CASSLIQGSVTDTQYF; CDR3 DNA: TGTGCCAGCAGCTTAATTCAGGGGTCCGTCACAGATACGCAGTATTTT
V gene: TRBV27; J gene: TRBJ1-4; D gene: -; clone size: -; CDR3 protein: CASSLRVGVEKLFF; CDR3 DNA: TGTGCCAGCAGTTTAAGGGTGGGGGTTGAAAAACTGTTTTTT
V gene: TRBV11-1; J gene: TRBJ1-1; D gene: -; clone size: few; CDR3 protein: CASSPGLIEAFF; CDR3 DNA: TGTGCCAGCAGCCCGGGATTGATTGAAGCTTTCTTT
V gene: TRBV18; J gene: TRBJ1-5; D gene: -; clone size: -; CDR3 protein: CASSLDGAVSNQPQHF; CDR3 DNA: TGTGCCAGCTCACTGGATGGAGCGGTGAGCAATCAGCCCCAGCATTTT
V gene: TRBV9; J gene: TRBJ1-2; D gene: -; clone size: -; CDR3 protein: CASSAFDGYTF; CDR3 DNA: TGTGCCAGCAGCGCTTTCGACGGCTACACCTTC
V gene: TRBV11-2; J gene: TRBJ2-3; D gene: -; clone size: -; CDR3 protein: CASSLDVRDTQYF; CDR3 DNA: TGTGCCAGCAGCTTAGACGTGAGGGATACGCAGTATTTT
V gene: TRBV7-2; J gene: TRBJ2-1; D gene: -; clone size: -; CDR3 protein: CASSFLPGFSYNEQFF; CDR3 DNA: TGTGCCAGCAGCTTCCTACCAGGGTTCTCCTACAATGAGCAGTTCTTC
V gene: TRBV7-6; J gene: TRBJ1-2; D gene: TRBD1; clone size: few; CDR3 protein: CASSGTASTPNYGYTF; CDR3 DNA: TGTGCCAGCAGCGGGACAGCCTCCACACCTAACTATGGCTACACCTTC
V gene: TRBV5-4; J gene: TRBJ2-1; D gene: -; clone size: -; CDR3 protein: CASSFWPNNEQFF; CDR3 DNA: TGTGCCAGCAGCTTTTGGCCAAATAATGAGCAGTTCTTC
V gene: TRBV4-2; J gene: TRBJ2-7; D gene: -; clone size: few; CDR3 protein: CASSPLEVAYEQYF; CDR3 DNA: TGTGCCAGCAGCCCCCTGGAGGTGGCCTACGAGCAGTACTTC
V gene: TRBV12-3/TRBV12-4; J gene: TRBJ2-3; D gene: TRBD2; clone size: once; CDR3 protein: CASSFFLAGGRDTQYF; CDR3 DNA: TGTGCCAGCAGTTTCTTCCTAGCGGGGGGGCGGGATACGCAGTATTTT
V gene: TRBV21-1; J gene: TRBJ2-1; D gene: -; clone size: -; CDR3 protein: CASSGWTSGGYEQFF; CDR3 DNA: TGTGCCAGCAGCGGGTGGACTAGCGGGGGTTATGAGCAGTTCTTC
V gene: TRBV28; J gene: TRBJ2-7; D gene: TRBD2; clone size: -; CDR3 protein: CASSPGLADLYYEQYF; CDR3 DNA: TGTGCCAGCAGCCCGGGACTAGCGGACTTATACTACGAGCAGTACTTC
V gene: TRBV6-1; J gene: TRBJ2-3; D gene: -; clone size: -; CDR3 protein: CASSEAGDRHTQYF; CDR3 DNA: TGTGCCAGCAGTGAAGCGGGGGACCGACATACGCAGTATTTT
V gene: TRBV6-1; J gene: TRBJ2-5; D gene: -; clone size: few; CDR3 protein: CASSLPDEGNQETQYF; CDR3 DNA: TGTGCCAGCAGCCTGCCCGACGAAGGGAACCAAGAGACCCAGTACTTC
V gene: TRBV6-6; J gene: TRBJ2-7; D gene: -; clone size: few; CDR3 protein: CASSYLGLPYEQYF; CDR3 DNA: TGTGCCAGCAGTTACTTGGGGTTACCCTACGAGCAGTACTTC
V gene: TRBV7-8; J gene: TRBJ2-1; D gene: TRBD2; clone size: -; CDR3 protein: CASSGRGSGRANEQFF; CDR3 DNA: TGTGCCAGCAGCGGCCGGGGGAGCGGGAGGGCAAATGAGCAGTTCTTC
V gene: TRBV6-5; J gene: TRBJ2-2; D gene: TRBD2; clone size: -; CDR3 protein: CASSYRGRGGAGELFF; CDR3 DNA: TGTGCCAGCAGTTACCGCGGGAGGGGAGGCGCCGGGGAGCTGTTTTTT
V gene: TRBV2; J gene: TRBJ1-2; D gene: -; clone size: -; CDR3 protein: CASTAGSRYGYTF; CDR3 DNA: TGTGCCAGCACGGCAGGGAGTCGCTATGGCTACACCTTC
V gene: TRBV19; J gene: TRBJ2-1; D gene: -; clone size: -; CDR3 protein: CASSMTESYNEQFF; CDR3 DNA: TGTGCCAGTAGTATGACGGAATCCTACAATGAGCAGTTCTTC